This TCR beta chain was recovered during a study of tumor-infiltrating lymphocytes in primary liver carcinoma (dated by TCRdb to the late 2010s). Describing the broader study: Surgical resection was performed in China between 2015 and early 2016 on roughly 5 patients with histopathologically diagnosed primary liver carcinoma. The five patients, three men and two women aged 30 to 69 years, had hepatocellular carcinoma (four) or combined HCC and intrahepatic cholangiocarcinoma (one). The five patients had tumors of stage T1-T3 N0M0, with maximum diameters ranging from roughly 4.2 to 10 cm. Roughly 3.5 to 7.5 million productive TCRbeta reads were obtained per sample, and no significant difference in read depth was found between tissue types. The study combined TCRbeta repertoire sequencing, expression microarrays and whole-exome sequencing across five regions of each liver tumor, with adjacent normal tissue and blood. A total of approximately 35 specimens from 5 patients, comprising approximately 25 tumor regions, 5 adjacent noncancerous liver tissues and 5 peripheral blood samples, were covered by TCRbeta repertoire sequencing. Reproducibility between technical replicate repertoires was high, with correlation coefficients above 0.98 and mean shared-clone rates approximately 0.91.

TRIzol reagent was used to extract blood RNA from unsorted whole blood, while the DNeasy Blood & Tissue kit provided the germline DNA. Patients had chronic HBV infection and were treatment-naive at sampling. Four milliliters of peripheral blood were collected into K2EDTA tubes before surgery. Broader findings and caveats from the paper: Because sequencing covered only the TCR beta chain and unpaired alpha chains were not captured, true repertoire diversity is likely underestimated. Compared with blood, tumors had a significantly larger share of the repertoire taken up by the top 250 clones (p = 0.039). Because the samples were bulk and unsorted, CD4+ and CD8+ T cell repertoires could not be compared. The study included only a few patients, and the authors note findings should be validated in a larger study. Repertoire overlap was found to be higher between tumor regions (mean approximately 35%) than between tumor-adjacent (about 17%) or tumor-blood (14%) pairs, consistent with antigen-driven expansion.

The CDR3 spans 15 residues, from the cysteine through the phenylalanine. Only the CDR3 region is kept as DNA, spanning 45 bases read in frame from base 1. CDR1 and CDR2 (SGHAT, FQNNGV) derive from the germline V gene. Starting from about 500 ng total RNA, TCRbeta-specific cDNA was produced by reverse transcription with a constant-region primer and ProtoScript II reverse transcriptase. TCRbeta libraries were built with three nested multiplex PCR rounds, a slightly modified ARM-PCR procedure. Multiplex TRBV1-TRBV30 forward primers and a Cbeta reverse primer were used in the first two PCR rounds, each of which was run for around 10 cycles. A final 25-cycle PCR with Deep VentR polymerase added sample barcodes and Illumina adapters. Before sequencing, amplicons between 200 and 500 bp were purified from gel using a QIAquick gel extraction kit. TCRbeta amplicons were sequenced on an Illumina HiSeq 2500 with 250-bp paired-end reads. The paper's data handling went like this. Quality trimming of reads was performed with Trimmomatic v0.33, and paired reads were merged with FLASH v1.2.11 so that full CDR3 sequences could be recovered. MiGEC v1.2.1b assigned V, D and J germline segments to the rearranged TCRbeta sequences. Clonotype statistics, along with Shannon-Wiener diversity indices, were calculated using VDJtools v1.0.0. To cut down on sampling bias, every analysis after diversity analysis relied on just the 250 most abundant clonotypes from each sample. TCRdb reprocessing: public reads trimmed at Q25 with fastp, clones called with MiXCR, in-frame beta chains kept. Each CDR3 protein appears once, grouped with its most common genes and DNA. The V and J calls reflect TCRdb's pipeline rather than the authors' work. Within this sample are 150,000 to 200,000 distinct CDR3 sequences, with over 45% of them counted one time only. The leading ten clones occupy under 75% of the sample.

Comment on this clonotype: Its antigen target is currently unknown. Since a much larger clone is just one base distant, this may be a read error.

This receptor was identified in a middle-aged man with primary liver carcinoma and hepatitis B virus infection. The specimen sequenced was peripheral blood. The chain employs TRBV11-2 and TRBJ2-1, and possibly TRBD2, on 5 matching bases. The DNA sequence follows: TGTGCCATCAGCACCTCTAGCAGCGGCTACAATGAGCAGTTCTTC. Its product reads: CAISTSSSGYNEQFF.